This is a list of T cell receptor beta chains from one sample in a study of patients and donors after allogeneic stem cell transplantation. TCRdb reanalysed the RT-PCR reads using MiXCR and keeps one entry per CDR3 protein. Found here are approximately 170,000 distinct CDR3 sequences, approximately 24% of them singletons; the top ten hold roughly 25%. The sample comprised blood, either unsorted or a sorted T cell fraction (not recorded which). These TCRs come from a human donor who was either an allogeneic HSCT recipient or a stem cell or donor lymphocyte infusion donor (not recorded which). It is not recorded whose cells these are; they may come from a transplant donor. The CDR3 runs from the conserved cysteine through the conserved F or W. The order of the fields is D gene, clone size, CDR3 length, J gene, V gene, CDR3 DNA, CDR3 protein. D genes are given only for firm matches. Size values are once, few and many counts, or a class for expanded clones, and some rows have none.

D gene: -
clone size: -
CDR3 length: 13
J gene: TRBJ1-1
V gene: TRBV6-5
CDR3 DNA: TGTGCCAGCAGGCCCAGGAGGAACACTGAAGCTTTCTTT
CDR3 protein: CASRPRRNTEAFF

D gene: TRBD1
clone size: few
CDR3 length: 15
J gene: TRBJ1-2
V gene: TRBV18
CDR3 DNA: TGTGCCAGCTCACCACCGGGCAGGGGGCATGGTGGCTACACCTTC
CDR3 protein: CASSPPGRGHGGYTF

D gene: -
clone size: many
CDR3 length: 11
J gene: TRBJ1-1
V gene: TRBV19
CDR3 DNA: TGTGCCAGTAGTATGGGGAATTCAGCTTTCTTT
CDR3 protein: CASSMGNSAFF

D gene: -
clone size: -
CDR3 length: 11
J gene: TRBJ2-7
V gene: TRBV7-2
CDR3 DNA: TGTGCCAGCAGTCAAATTGCCGAGCAGTACTTC
CDR3 protein: CASSQIAEQYF

D gene: -
clone size: few
CDR3 length: 14
J gene: TRBJ2-2
V gene: TRBV20-1
CDR3 DNA: TGCAGTGCTAGAATTCGGACGACGGCCGGGGAGCTGTTTTTT
CDR3 protein: CSARIRTTAGELFF

D gene: -
clone size: few
CDR3 length: 13
J gene: TRBJ1-2
V gene: TRBV5-5
CDR3 DNA: TGTGCCAGCAGCGAGGACGGATACTATGGCTACACCTTC
CDR3 protein: CASSEDGYYGYTF

D gene: -
clone size: many
CDR3 length: 14
J gene: TRBJ1-3
V gene: TRBV5-1
CDR3 DNA: TGCGCCAGCAGCTTGGACCCATCTGGAAACACCATATATTTT
CDR3 protein: CASSLDPSGNTIYF

D gene: -
clone size: -
CDR3 length: 15
J gene: TRBJ1-2
V gene: TRBV12-3/TRBV12-4
CDR3 DNA: TGTGCCAGCAGTTTTTATCGGGACGTCTCGAGCGGCTACACCTTC
CDR3 protein: CASSFYRDVSSGYTF

D gene: -
clone size: -
CDR3 length: 14
J gene: TRBJ2-5
V gene: TRBV21-1
CDR3 DNA: TGTGCCAGCAGCCGATGGGGAGGGAGAGAGACCCAGTACTTC
CDR3 protein: CASSRWGGRETQYF

D gene: -
clone size: -
CDR3 length: 11
J gene: TRBJ1-1
V gene: TRBV29-1
CDR3 DNA: TGCAGCGTTGGCACGAACACTGAAGCTTTCTTT
CDR3 protein: CSVGTNTEAFF

D gene: -
clone size: -
CDR3 length: 13
J gene: TRBJ2-7
V gene: TRBV5-1
CDR3 DNA: TGCGCCAGCAGCTTGGAGACGTTTTCTTTGCAGTACTTC
CDR3 protein: CASSLETFSLQYF

D gene: TRBD1
clone size: many
CDR3 length: 15
J gene: TRBJ1-2
V gene: TRBV14
CDR3 DNA: TGTGCCAGCAGCCAAGATCGGACAGGCGTCGGCGGCTACACCTTC
CDR3 protein: CASSQDRTGVGGYTF

D gene: -
clone size: -
CDR3 length: 11
J gene: TRBJ2-1
V gene: TRBV27
CDR3 DNA: TGTGCCAGCATGGTACGCAATGAGCAGTTCTTC
CDR3 protein: CASMVRNEQFF

D gene: -
clone size: many
CDR3 length: 14
J gene: TRBJ1-2
V gene: TRBV12-3/TRBV12-4
CDR3 DNA: TGTGCCAGCAGCCAGATGGGGGTGAGGTATGGCTACACCTTC
CDR3 protein: CASSQMGVRYGYTF

D gene: TRBD2
clone size: -
CDR3 length: 15
J gene: TRBJ2-7
V gene: TRBV29-1
CDR3 DNA: TGCAGCGTTGAAGAAGGGAGGGCTTCGCCCTACGAGCAGTACTTC
CDR3 protein: CSVEEGRASPYEQYF

D gene: -
clone size: few
CDR3 length: 15
J gene: TRBJ1-5
V gene: TRBV12-3/TRBV12-4
CDR3 DNA: TGTGCCAGCAGTTCTACAGCAATTTCAAATCAGCCCCAGCATTTT
CDR3 protein: CASSSTAISNQPQHF

D gene: TRBD2
clone size: few
CDR3 length: 15
J gene: TRBJ2-7
V gene: TRBV7-9
CDR3 DNA: TGTGCCAGCAGCTTAGATCGGGGAGGGGTCTACGAGCAGTACTTC
CDR3 protein: CASSLDRGGVYEQYF

D gene: -
clone size: -
CDR3 length: 12
J gene: TRBJ1-5
V gene: TRBV29-1
CDR3 DNA: TGCAGCGTTCGGGGGAGCAATCAGCCCCAGCATTTT
CDR3 protein: CSVRGSNQPQHF

D gene: TRBD1
clone size: few
CDR3 length: 16
J gene: TRBJ1-4
V gene: TRBV25-1
CDR3 DNA: TGTGCCAGCAGTGATCATATTGTTACAGGGGGAGAAAAACTGTTTTTT
CDR3 protein: CASSDHIVTGGEKLFF

D gene: TRBD1
clone size: -
CDR3 length: 12
J gene: TRBJ1-1
V gene: TRBV20-1
CDR3 DNA: TGCAGTGCCATATCAGGGGGCTCTGAAGCTTTCTTT
CDR3 protein: CSAISGGSEAFF

D gene: -
clone size: few
CDR3 length: 13
J gene: TRBJ1-5
V gene: TRBV20-1
CDR3 DNA: TGCAGTGCCCCAGGGACCCCTTGGGAGCCCCAGCATTTT
CDR3 protein: CSAPGTPWEPQHF

D gene: TRBD1
clone size: few
CDR3 length: 15
J gene: TRBJ2-3
V gene: TRBV20-1
CDR3 DNA: TGCAGTGCCCGGGACAGGGGGTCTAGCACAGATACGCAGTATTTT
CDR3 protein: CSARDRGSSTDTQYF

D gene: -
clone size: -
CDR3 length: 15
J gene: TRBJ1-3
V gene: TRBV7-2
CDR3 DNA: TGTGCCAGCAGCCCGACGGCAAATTCTGGAAACACCATATATTTT
CDR3 protein: CASSPTANSGNTIYF

D gene: -
clone size: -
CDR3 length: 16
J gene: TRBJ2-1
V gene: TRBV11-2
CDR3 DNA: TGTGCCAGCAGCTTAGTGGTCGGGGGACCCTACAATGAGCAGTTCTTC
CDR3 protein: CASSLVVGGPYNEQFF

D gene: TRBD1
clone size: few
CDR3 length: 13
J gene: TRBJ1-2
V gene: TRBV29-1
CDR3 DNA: TGCAGCGTTCGATGGGCAGGGGGCTATGGCTACACCTTC
CDR3 protein: CSVRWAGGYGYTF

D gene: TRBD1
clone size: many
CDR3 length: 16
J gene: TRBJ1-6
V gene: TRBV20-1
CDR3 DNA: TGCAGTGCTAGCGGACAGGGTAGCTCCTATAATTCACCCCTCCACTTT
CDR3 protein: CSASGQGSSYNSPLHF

D gene: -
clone size: few
CDR3 length: 13
J gene: TRBJ1-2
V gene: TRBV25-1
CDR3 DNA: TGTGCCAGCAGGGGACGGGAGAACTATGGCTACACCTTC
CDR3 protein: CASRGRENYGYTF

D gene: -
clone size: -
CDR3 length: 17
J gene: TRBJ2-5
V gene: TRBV25-1
CDR3 DNA: TGTGCCAGCAGTGAATTTTCTACGAGGGAGCAGGAAGAGACCCAGTACTTC
CDR3 protein: CASSEFSTREQEETQYF

D gene: TRBD2
clone size: -
CDR3 length: 15
J gene: TRBJ2-7
V gene: TRBV27
CDR3 DNA: TGTGCCAGCAGTTTACTGACTAGCGGGCCCTACGAGCAGTACTTC
CDR3 protein: CASSLLTSGPYEQYF

D gene: -
clone size: -
CDR3 length: 15
J gene: TRBJ2-7
V gene: TRBV6-5
CDR3 DNA: TGTGCCAGCAGTTACTCGACTGGTCGTTACTACGAGCAGTACTTC
CDR3 protein: CASSYSTGRYYEQYF

D gene: -
clone size: few
CDR3 length: 16
J gene: TRBJ1-1
V gene: TRBV20-1
CDR3 DNA: TGCAGTGCTAGAAATTTCAGGGCTTCCATGAACACTGAAGCTTTCTTT
CDR3 protein: CSARNFRASMNTEAFF

D gene: -
clone size: -
CDR3 length: 13
J gene: TRBJ1-2
V gene: TRBV7-9
CDR3 DNA: TGTGCCAGCAGCCCTCAAGGACTATATGGCTACACCTTC
CDR3 protein: CASSPQGLYGYTF

D gene: -
clone size: -
CDR3 length: 12
J gene: TRBJ2-7
V gene: TRBV12-3/TRBV12-4
CDR3 DNA: TGTGCCAGCAGTTTCCCTAGTTCCGAGCAGTACTTC
CDR3 protein: CASSFPSSEQYF

D gene: -
clone size: -
CDR3 length: 14
J gene: TRBJ1-1
V gene: TRBV19
CDR3 DNA: TGTGCCAGCATCCGACCCGGGGTTAACACTGAAGCTTTCTTT
CDR3 protein: CASIRPGVNTEAFF

D gene: -
clone size: few
CDR3 length: 15
J gene: TRBJ2-7
V gene: TRBV14
CDR3 DNA: TGTGCCAGCAGCCAAGGTTGGCTATCCCCTCGCGAGCAGTACTTC
CDR3 protein: CASSQGWLSPREQYF

D gene: -
clone size: -
CDR3 length: 15
J gene: TRBJ1-1
V gene: TRBV10-3
CDR3 DNA: TGTGCCATCAGTGAGTCGAACAGAAAAAACACTGAAGCTTTCTTT
CDR3 protein: CAISESNRKNTEAFF

D gene: TRBD1
clone size: few
CDR3 length: 15
J gene: TRBJ2-1
V gene: TRBV7-2
CDR3 DNA: TGTGCCAGCAGCCGGACAGGAGAGGTATACAATGAGCAGTTCTTC
CDR3 protein: CASSRTGEVYNEQFF

D gene: -
clone size: -
CDR3 length: 14
J gene: TRBJ2-7
V gene: TRBV7-9
CDR3 DNA: TGTGCCAGCAGCCCGACTAGAAGCGTCCACGAGCAGTACTTC
CDR3 protein: CASSPTRSVHEQYF

D gene: -
clone size: few
CDR3 length: 14
J gene: TRBJ2-2
V gene: TRBV24-1
CDR3 DNA: TGTGCCACCAGGGCAGCCTCGAACACCGGGGAGCTGTTTTTT
CDR3 protein: CATRAASNTGELFF

D gene: TRBD2
clone size: -
CDR3 length: 17
J gene: TRBJ2-7
V gene: TRBV27
CDR3 DNA: TGTGCCAGCAGTGGCCTCGGGACTAGCGGGGGCCCCTACGAGCAGTACTTC
CDR3 protein: CASSGLGTSGGPYEQYF

D gene: -
clone size: -
CDR3 length: 13
J gene: TRBJ1-1
V gene: TRBV7-2
CDR3 DNA: TGTGCCAGTCTGCAGATTCTGAACACTGAAGCTTTCTTT
CDR3 protein: CASLQILNTEAFF

D gene: TRBD2
clone size: -
CDR3 length: 17
J gene: TRBJ2-1
V gene: TRBV5-1
CDR3 DNA: TGCGCCAGCAGCTTGGGGACTAGCGGGAGAAGTCGGGATGAGCAGTTCTTC
CDR3 protein: CASSLGTSGRSRDEQFF